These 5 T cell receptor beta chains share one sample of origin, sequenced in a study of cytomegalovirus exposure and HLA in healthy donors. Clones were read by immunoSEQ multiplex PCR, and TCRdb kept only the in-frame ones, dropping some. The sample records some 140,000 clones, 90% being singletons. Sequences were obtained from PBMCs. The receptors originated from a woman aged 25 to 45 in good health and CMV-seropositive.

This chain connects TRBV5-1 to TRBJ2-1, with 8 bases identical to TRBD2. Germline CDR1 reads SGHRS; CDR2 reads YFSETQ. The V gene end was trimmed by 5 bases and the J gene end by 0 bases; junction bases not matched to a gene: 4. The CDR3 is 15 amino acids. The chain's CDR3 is CASRGGGSSYNEQFF. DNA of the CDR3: TGCGCCAGCAGGGGCGGGGGGAGCTCCTACAATGAGCAGTTCTTC.

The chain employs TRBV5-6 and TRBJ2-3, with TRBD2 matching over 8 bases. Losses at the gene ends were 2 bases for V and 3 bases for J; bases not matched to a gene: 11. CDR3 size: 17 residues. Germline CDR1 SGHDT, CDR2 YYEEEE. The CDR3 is CASSLRTGGPRTDTQYF. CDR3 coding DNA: TGTGCCAGCAGCTTAAGAACGGGGGGGCCTCGGACAGATACGCAGTATTTT.

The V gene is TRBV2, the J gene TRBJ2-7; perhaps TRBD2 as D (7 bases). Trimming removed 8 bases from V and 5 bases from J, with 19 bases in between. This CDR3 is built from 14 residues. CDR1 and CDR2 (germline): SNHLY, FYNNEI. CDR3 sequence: CASSGQGRVNEQYF. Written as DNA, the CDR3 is TGTGCCAGCTCGGGGCAGGGGAGGGTAAACGAGCAGTACTTC.

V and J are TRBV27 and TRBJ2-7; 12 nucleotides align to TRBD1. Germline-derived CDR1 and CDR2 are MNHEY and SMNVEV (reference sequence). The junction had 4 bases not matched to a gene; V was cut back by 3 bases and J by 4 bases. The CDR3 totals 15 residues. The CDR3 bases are TGTGCCAGCAGTTTGGGGACAGGGGGCGAGTACGAGCAGTACTTC. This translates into CASSLGTGGEYEQYF.

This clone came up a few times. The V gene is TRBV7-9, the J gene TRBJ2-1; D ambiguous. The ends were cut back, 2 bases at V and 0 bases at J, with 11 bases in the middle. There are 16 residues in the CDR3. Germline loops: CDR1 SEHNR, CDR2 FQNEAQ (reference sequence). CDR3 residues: CASSLIRLRSYNEQFF. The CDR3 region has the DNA TGTGCCAGCAGCTTAATCCGTCTACGCTCCTACAATGAGCAGTTCTTC.